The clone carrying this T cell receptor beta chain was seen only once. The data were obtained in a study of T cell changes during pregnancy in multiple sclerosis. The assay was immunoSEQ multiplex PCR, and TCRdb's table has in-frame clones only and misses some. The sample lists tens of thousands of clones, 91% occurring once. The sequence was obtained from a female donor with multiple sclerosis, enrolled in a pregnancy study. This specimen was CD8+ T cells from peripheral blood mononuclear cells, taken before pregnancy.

DNA for the CDR3: TGTGCCAGCAGTTCCGCAGGGGTTGTAAGTGGCTACACCTTC. It specifies CASSSAGVVSGYTF. V and J are TRBV27 and TRBJ1-2; possibly TRBD1 for D (6 bases). V lost 4 bases and J 7 bases, leaving 16 bases between the germline ends. This CDR3 is 14 amino acids long. The germline V gene has CDR1 MNHEY and CDR2 SMNVEV (reference sequence).